These T cell receptor beta chains were read from a single sample in a study of blood T cells in healthy people across ages. TCRdb reprocessed the 5' RACE reads via MiXCR and lists one record per CDR3 protein. The data show hundreds of thousands of distinct CDR3 sequences, 20% to 25% seen once. The sample was blood. The receptors were gathered from a man in his 70s in good health. Each CDR3 is given with its conserved first and last residue.

CASSYSGRANTEAFF	TRBV6-5
CASSYTFGGDTQYF	TRBV4-1
CASSARGDGYTF	TRBV2
CASSEGSGISYNEQFF	TRBV2
CASKDDRYTGELFF	TRBV6-2/TRBV6-3
CASSHGAGESYEQYF	TRBV6-5
CASRSRTGGIYGYTF	TRBV6-5
CASSGLRDSNQPQHF	TRBV28
CASSVGSPNGGDTQYF	TRBV9
CASSLGAGPRTDTQYF	TRBV7-3
CASSKGLAGAPLDIQYF	TRBV21-1
CAISEPGGGQPQHF	TRBV10-3
CSPLLSDRETQYF	TRBV29-1
CSAREPGQGNTGELFF	TRBV20-1
CATSDSNYGYTF	TRBV24-1
CASSLVASGGSTDTQYF	TRBV28
CASSRTGTGNTGELFF	TRBV7-3
CASSLTRMPEAFF	TRBV14
CASSPPLDRKTYGYTF	TRBV4-1
CASSQDLLAGEETQYF	TRBV4-3
CASSYTGGRGEQYF	TRBV7-2
CTSSQGFLGGEQFF	TRBV3-1
CASSPMGQGASGANVLTF	TRBV18
CATSDSAGAGETQYF	TRBV24-1
CATAGTMDYEQYF	TRBV10-3
CASSEGLGAYNEQFF	TRBV25-1
CASSDSGGTERFF	TRBV9
CASSYGGAGLYNEQFF	TRBV6-2/TRBV6-3
CASGGEKLFF	TRBV27
CASSLEREGLSEQFF	TRBV6-2/TRBV6-3
CASRNLTGGRVGAFF	TRBV12-3/TRBV12-4
CASSEIQGGEQYF	TRBV2
CASSPSGRVYNEQFF	TRBV7-2
CATSRKGGQVADTQYF	TRBV15
CASSLEGRADTQYF	TRBV5-1
CASRGSSLAPTYNEQFF	TRBV2
CASRVGLASSYNEQFF	TRBV5-1
CASSEGGQETQYF	TRBV6-1
CSARSYSGSGGYNEQFF	TRBV20-1
CASSLPSPGELFF	TRBV5-6
CASRNSGGNEKLFF	TRBV6-1
CSARALGLAIVKNIQYF	TRBV20-1
CASSEANHGETQYF	TRBV6-1
CSARGWGLAVNEQFF	TRBV20-1
CASSLVQGRVGEQYF	TRBV7-8
CASSRGQVYTGELFF	TRBV12-3/TRBV12-4
CASSFRMTRGTDTQYF	TRBV19
CSARTHVGNSYEQYF	TRBV20-1
CASRSGTGGEKLFF	TRBV27
CASSPGTPSNQPQHF	TRBV28
CASSQDGGGYGYTF	TRBV3-1
CASSPSGNTDTQYF	TRBV28
CASSGNRGGTYEQYF	TRBV5-1
CSARDHRSSRYNEQFF	TRBV20-1
CASSPDSRGTGELFF	TRBV5-1
CSARDPNRAHTDTQYF	TRBV20-1
CASPRWTSCTYEQYF	TRBV28